Listed below are T cell receptor beta chains from one sample, sequenced in a study of low-dose radiotherapy and immunotherapy resistance in tumors. MiXCR, applied by TCRdb to the reads, yields one record per CDR3 protein. This sample carries around 80,000 distinct CDR3 sequences, around 17% of them seen once, and the ten largest clones take less than 1.5%. Sequencing used PBMCs, obtained after low-dose radiotherapy plus immunotherapy. The receptor source for this set is a male donor with prostate cancer. Each CDR3 is given with its conserved first and last residue. Each record gives: V gene, J gene, CDR3 protein.

>TRBV19|TRBJ1-1
CASSIDRTANTEAFF
>TRBV6-2/TRBV6-3|TRBJ1-6
CASSNTADNSPLHF
>TRBV28|TRBJ1-1
CASSLHRGTNTEAFF
>TRBV2|TRBJ2-7
CASRPLPGFTGSSYEQYF
>TRBV20-1|TRBJ1-1
CSALPDRQNTEAFF
>TRBV12-3/TRBV12-4|TRBJ2-2
CASSQGKLYTGELFF
>TRBV6-2/TRBV6-3|TRBJ2-2
CASSYSGQGFGELFF
>TRBV21-1|TRBJ2-7
CASSKGGSSYEQYF
>TRBV10-3|TRBJ2-3
CATLAGGPDTQYF
>TRBV7-2|TRBJ2-7
CASSLDSGLAKYEQYF
>TRBV6-2/TRBV6-3|TRBJ1-1
CASRGRDTVNTEAFF
>TRBV28|TRBJ2-3
CASSRGGADTQYF
>TRBV29-1|TRBJ1-1
CSVGHSTLNAFF
>TRBV9|TRBJ2-7
CASSVTPGTYEQYF
>TRBV5-5|TRBJ2-5
CASSLSPGGRQETQYF
>TRBV15|TRBJ2-3
CATSGQAGGTDTQYF
>TRBV19|TRBJ2-2
CASSTSGRTGELFF
>TRBV19|TRBJ1-4
CASSTSTGATNEKLFF
>TRBV7-9|TRBJ2-3
CASTQGLAGPTDTQYF
>TRBV24-1|TRBJ1-2
CATSSERHGYTF
>TRBV20-1|TRBJ2-7
CSARPIDSYEQYF
>TRBV15|TRBJ2-1
CATSRGPPSSYNEQFF
>TRBV7-2|TRBJ1-3
CASSLGFPRGPGNTIYF
>TRBV20-1|TRBJ2-3
CSAGGAADTQYF
>TRBV29-1|TRBJ2-5
CSVLRASGIQETQYF
>TRBV20-1|TRBJ2-3
CSACSGSSADTQYF
>TRBV18|TRBJ2-1
CASSPRKLQNEQFF
>TRBV28|TRBJ1-2
CASTKDYYGYTF
>TRBV5-4|TRBJ2-5
CASSLVSGQETQYF
>TRBV7-2|TRBJ1-5
CASSLGDDQPQHF
>TRBV6-1|TRBJ1-2
CASSERDAEFYGYTF
>TRBV10-3|TRBJ2-1
CAISESGGGSYNEQFF
>TRBV29-1|TRBJ2-7
CSVEDDRGREQYF
>TRBV28|TRBJ2-1
CASSLWDLAGGPGEQFF
>TRBV14|TRBJ2-2
CASSLALGDTGELFF
>TRBV3-1|TRBJ1-5
CASSPVWGNQPQHF
>TRBV29-1|TRBJ2-7
CSVRDSGVYYEQYF
>TRBV6-2/TRBV6-3|TRBJ2-6
CASSYSPPTSGANVLTF
>TRBV5-1|TRBJ2-5
CASSLGVSPQETQYF
>TRBV28|TRBJ2-7
CASSLTVPYEQYF
>TRBV6-2/TRBV6-3|TRBJ2-2
CASSSRATGELFF